The TCR beta chain under discussion was sequenced for a study of blood T cell repertoires in COVID-19. As for the study in general: Samples came from the United States, Italy and Spain, spanning acute and convalescent COVID-19.

Enrolment of Seattle patients took place during active infection, and they were followed longitudinally. In the original processing: Amplification of reference gene primers was used by the study to estimate nucleated cell counts. Profiling relied on immunoSEQ multiplex PCR, and the TCRdb table lists in-frame clones only, not all of them. V and J calls and clone size are as listed in that table; D and trimming were resolved from the DNA. The sample has tens of thousands of clones, 84% seen once; the top ten hold about 9.1%. Input material: peripheral blood. The sequence was obtained from a man older than 75 with COVID-19, enrolled during active disease.

The CDR3 DNA sequence: TGTGCCACCAGCAGAGACCCCAGGCAAGGTCGTGGGTACACTGAAGCTTTCTTT. Its protein product is CATSRDPRQGRGYTEAFF. The chain uses TRBV15 and TRBJ1-1, with D hard to call. The CDR3 has 18 residues. Trimming pared 0 bases from V and 3 bases from J, leaving 20 bases between. Germline values: CDR1 LNHNV, CDR2 YYDKDF (reference sequence).